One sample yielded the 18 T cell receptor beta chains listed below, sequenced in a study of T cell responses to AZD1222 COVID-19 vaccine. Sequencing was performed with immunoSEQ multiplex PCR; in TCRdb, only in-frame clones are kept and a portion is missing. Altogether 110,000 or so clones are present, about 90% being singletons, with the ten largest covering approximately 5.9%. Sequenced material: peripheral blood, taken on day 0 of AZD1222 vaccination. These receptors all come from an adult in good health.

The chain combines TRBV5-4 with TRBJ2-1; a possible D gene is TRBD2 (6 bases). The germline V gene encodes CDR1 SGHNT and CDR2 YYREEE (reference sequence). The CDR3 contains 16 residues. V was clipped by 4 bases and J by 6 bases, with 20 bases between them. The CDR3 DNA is TGTGCCAGCAGCATGGGGCTATCGGGAGCCACCAATGAGCAGTTCTTC. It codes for CASSMGLSGATNEQFF.

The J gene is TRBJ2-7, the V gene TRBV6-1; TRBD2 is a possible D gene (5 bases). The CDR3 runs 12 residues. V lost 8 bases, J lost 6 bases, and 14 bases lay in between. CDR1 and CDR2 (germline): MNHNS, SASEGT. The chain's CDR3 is CASLLTAGEQYF. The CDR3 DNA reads TGTGCCAGCCTACTAACGGCGGGCGAGCAGTACTTC.

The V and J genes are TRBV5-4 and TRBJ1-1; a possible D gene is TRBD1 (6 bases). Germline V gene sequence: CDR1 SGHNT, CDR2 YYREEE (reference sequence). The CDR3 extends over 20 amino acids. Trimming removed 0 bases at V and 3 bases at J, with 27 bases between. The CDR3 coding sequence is TGTGCCAGCAGCTTGGCCGAGGGGGTCCTAGAGTACAGCAAGTACACTGAAGCTTTCTTT. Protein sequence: CASSLAEGVLEYSKYTEAFF.

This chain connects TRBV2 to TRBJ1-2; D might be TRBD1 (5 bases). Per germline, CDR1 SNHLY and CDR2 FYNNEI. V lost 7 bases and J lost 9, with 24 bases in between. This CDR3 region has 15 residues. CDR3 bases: TGTGCCAGCACGATATTATATGAGTTGGGGCTGAGCTACACCTTC. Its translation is CASTILYELGLSYTF. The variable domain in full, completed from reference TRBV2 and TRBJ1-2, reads EPEVTQTPSHQVTQMGQEVILRCVPISNHLYFYWYRQILGQKVEFLVSFYNNEISEKSEIFDDQFSVERPDGSNFTLKIRSTKLEDSAMYFCASTILYELGLSYTFGSGTRLTVV.

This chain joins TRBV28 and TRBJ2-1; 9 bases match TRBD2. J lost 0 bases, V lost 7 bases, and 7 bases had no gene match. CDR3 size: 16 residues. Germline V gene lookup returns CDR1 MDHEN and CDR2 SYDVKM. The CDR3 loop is CASTSYSGSSYNEQFF. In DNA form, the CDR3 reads TGTGCCAGCACCTCCTATAGCGGGAGCTCCTACAATGAGCAGTTCTTC. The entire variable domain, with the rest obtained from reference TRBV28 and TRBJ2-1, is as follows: DVKVTQSSRYLVKRTGEKVFLECVQDMDHENMFWYRQDPGLGLRLIYFSYDVKMKEKGDIPEGYSVSREKKERFSLILESASTNQTSMYLCASTSYSGSSYNEQFFGPGTRLTVL.

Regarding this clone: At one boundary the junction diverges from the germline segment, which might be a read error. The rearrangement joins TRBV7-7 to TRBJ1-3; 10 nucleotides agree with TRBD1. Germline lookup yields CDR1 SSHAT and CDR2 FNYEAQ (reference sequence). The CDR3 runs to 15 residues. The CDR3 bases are TGTGCTAGCAGCTTAGACAGGGGGCCTGGAAACACCATATATTTT. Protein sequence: CASSLDRGPGNTIYF.

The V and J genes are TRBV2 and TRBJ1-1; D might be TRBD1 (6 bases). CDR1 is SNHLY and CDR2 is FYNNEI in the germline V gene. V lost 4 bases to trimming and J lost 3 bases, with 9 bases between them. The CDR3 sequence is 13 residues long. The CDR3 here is CASSGYRDTEAFF. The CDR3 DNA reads TGTGCCAGCAGTGGGTACAGGGACACTGAAGCTTTCTTT.

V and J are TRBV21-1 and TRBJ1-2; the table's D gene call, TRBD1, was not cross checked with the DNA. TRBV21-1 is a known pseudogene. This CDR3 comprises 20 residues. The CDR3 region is CASSNKGGLGTGTVNYGYTF. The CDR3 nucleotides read TGTGCCAGCAGCAACAAAGGGGGCCTCGGCACTGGCACCGTTAACTATGGCTACACCTTC.

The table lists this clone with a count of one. CDR3 nucleotide sequence: TGTGCCAGCAGCTTAGTTCGGAGCTCGGAGCAGTACTTC. Translated, it gives CASSLVRSSEQYF. The chain couples TRBV13 to TRBJ2-7; D uncertain. Trimming took off 1 base at V and 7 bases at J, with 11 bases between the two ends. The length of the CDR3 is 13 residues. Germline CDR1 is PRHDT and CDR2 is FYEKMQ (reference sequence).

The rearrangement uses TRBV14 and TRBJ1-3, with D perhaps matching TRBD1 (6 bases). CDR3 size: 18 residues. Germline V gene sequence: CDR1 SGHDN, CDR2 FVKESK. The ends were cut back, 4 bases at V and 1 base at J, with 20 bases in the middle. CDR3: CASSPRRGTTFSGNTIYF. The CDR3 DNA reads TGTGCCAGCAGCCCCCGGAGGGGGACCACTTTTTCTGGAAACACCATATATTTT.

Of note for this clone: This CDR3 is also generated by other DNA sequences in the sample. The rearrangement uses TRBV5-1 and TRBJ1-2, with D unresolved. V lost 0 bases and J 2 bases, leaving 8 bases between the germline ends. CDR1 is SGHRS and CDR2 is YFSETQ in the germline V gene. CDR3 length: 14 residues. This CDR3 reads CASSLAGENYGYTF. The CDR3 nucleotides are TGCGCCAGCAGCTTGGCGGGAGAGAACTATGGCTACACCTTC.

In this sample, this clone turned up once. Here the CDR3 reads CASSLDRGSGNTIYF. The CDR3 DNA reads TGTGCCAGCAGCTTAGATCGAGGGTCTGGAAACACCATATATTTT. The chain joins TRBV7-9 to TRBJ1-3, with D uncertain. The CDR3 consists of 15 residues. Trimming took 1 base from V and 1 from J, leaving 8 bases between them. The germline gives CDR1 SEHNR, CDR2 FQNEAQ (reference sequence). Full variable domain (remainder filled in from reference TRBV7-9 and TRBJ1-3): DTGVSQNPRHKITKRGQNVTFRCDPISEHNRLYWYRQTLGQGPEFLTYFQNEAQLEKSRLLSDRFSAERPKGSFSTLEIQRTEQGDSAMYLCASSLDRGSGNTIYFGEGSWLTVV.

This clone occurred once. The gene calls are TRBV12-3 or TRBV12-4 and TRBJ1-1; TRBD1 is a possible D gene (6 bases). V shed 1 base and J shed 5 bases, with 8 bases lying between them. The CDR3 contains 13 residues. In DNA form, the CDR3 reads TGTGCCAGCAGTTTAGTAGGGGGTACTGAAGCTTTCTTT. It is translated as CASSLVGGTEAFF.

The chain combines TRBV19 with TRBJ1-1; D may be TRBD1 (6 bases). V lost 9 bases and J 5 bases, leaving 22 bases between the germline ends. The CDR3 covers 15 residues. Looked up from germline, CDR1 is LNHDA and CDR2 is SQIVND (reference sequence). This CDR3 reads CASLGLAGQGTEAFF. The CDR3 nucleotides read TGTGCCAGCCTGGGCCTGGCGGGACAAGGAACTGAAGCTTTCTTT. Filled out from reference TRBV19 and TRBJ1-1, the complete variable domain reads DGGITQSPKYLFRKEGQNVTLSCEQNLNHDAMYWYRQDPGQGLRLIYYSQIVNDFQKGDIAEGYSVSREKKESFPLTVTSAQKNPTAFYLCASLGLAGQGTEAFFGQGTRLTVV.

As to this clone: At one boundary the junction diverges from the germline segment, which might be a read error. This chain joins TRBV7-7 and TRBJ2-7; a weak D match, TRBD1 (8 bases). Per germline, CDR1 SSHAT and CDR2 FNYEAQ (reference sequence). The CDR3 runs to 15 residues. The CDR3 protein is CASSPGGTGVNEQYF. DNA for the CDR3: TGTGCTAGCAGCCCCGGGGGGACAGGTGTTAACGAGCAGTACTTC. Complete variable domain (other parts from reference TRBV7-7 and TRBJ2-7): GAGVSQSPRYKVTKRGQDVTLRCDPISSHATLYWYQQALGQGPEFLTYFNYEAQPDKSGLPSDRFSAERPEGSISTLTIQRTEQRDSAMYRCASSPGGTGVNEQYFGPGTRLTVT.

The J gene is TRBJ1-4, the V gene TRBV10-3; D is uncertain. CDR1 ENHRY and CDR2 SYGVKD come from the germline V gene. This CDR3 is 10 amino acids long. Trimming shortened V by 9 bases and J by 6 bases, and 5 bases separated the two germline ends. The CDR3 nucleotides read TGTGCCATTGGGGATGAAAAACTGTTTTTT. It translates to CAIGDEKLFF.

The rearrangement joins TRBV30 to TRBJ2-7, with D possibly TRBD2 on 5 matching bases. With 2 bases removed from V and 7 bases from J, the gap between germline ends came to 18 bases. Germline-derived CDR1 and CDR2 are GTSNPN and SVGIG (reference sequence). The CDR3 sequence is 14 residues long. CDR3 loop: CAWSYTGVVSEQYF. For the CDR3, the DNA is TGTGCCTGGAGTTATACCGGGGTCGTTAGTGAGCAGTACTTC.

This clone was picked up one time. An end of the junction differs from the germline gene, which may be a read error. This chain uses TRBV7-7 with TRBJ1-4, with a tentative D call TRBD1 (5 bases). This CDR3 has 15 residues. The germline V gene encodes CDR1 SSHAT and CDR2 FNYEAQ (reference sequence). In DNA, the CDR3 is TGTGCTAGCAGCAGTACCTCGGGACCAAATGAAAAACTGTTTTTT. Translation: CASSSTSGPNEKLFF.